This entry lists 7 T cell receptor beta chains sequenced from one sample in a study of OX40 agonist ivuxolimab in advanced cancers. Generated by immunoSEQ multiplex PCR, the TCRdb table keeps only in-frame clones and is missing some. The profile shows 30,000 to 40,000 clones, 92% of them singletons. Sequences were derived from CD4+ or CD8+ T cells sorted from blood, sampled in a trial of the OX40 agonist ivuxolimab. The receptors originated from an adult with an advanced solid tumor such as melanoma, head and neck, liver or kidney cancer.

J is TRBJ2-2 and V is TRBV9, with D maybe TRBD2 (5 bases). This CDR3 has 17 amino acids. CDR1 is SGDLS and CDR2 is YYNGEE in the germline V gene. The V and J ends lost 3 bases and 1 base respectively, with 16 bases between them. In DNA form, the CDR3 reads TGTGCCAGCAGCGCCCCTCGGACCGGGAAGAACACCGGGGAGCTGTTTTTT. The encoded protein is CASSAPRTGKNTGELFF.

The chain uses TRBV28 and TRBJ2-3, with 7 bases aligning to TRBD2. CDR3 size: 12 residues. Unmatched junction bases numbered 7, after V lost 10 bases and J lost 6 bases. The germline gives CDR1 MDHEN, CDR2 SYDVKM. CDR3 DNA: TGTGCCACTGGACTAGTGGCCGATACGCAGTATTTT. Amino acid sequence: CATGLVADTQYF.

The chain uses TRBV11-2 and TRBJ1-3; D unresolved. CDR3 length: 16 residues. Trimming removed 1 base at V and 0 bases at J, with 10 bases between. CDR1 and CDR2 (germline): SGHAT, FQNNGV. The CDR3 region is CASSLVASVSGNTIYF. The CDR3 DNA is TGTGCCAGCAGCTTAGTAGCCAGTGTCTCTGGAAACACCATATATTTT.

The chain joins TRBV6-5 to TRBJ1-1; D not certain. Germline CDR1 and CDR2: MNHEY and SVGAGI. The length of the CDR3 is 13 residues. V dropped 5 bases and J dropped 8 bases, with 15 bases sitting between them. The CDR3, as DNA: TGTGCCAGCAGTATTGACCGGTTTCGAGAAGCTTTCTTT. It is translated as CASSIDRFREAFF.

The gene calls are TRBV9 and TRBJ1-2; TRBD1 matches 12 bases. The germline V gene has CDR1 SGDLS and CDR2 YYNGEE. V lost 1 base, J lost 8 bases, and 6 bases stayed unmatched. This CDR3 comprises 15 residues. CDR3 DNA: TGTGCCAGCAGCGTAACGGGACAGGGGGCGATCGGCTACACCTTC. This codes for CASSVTGQGAIGYTF.

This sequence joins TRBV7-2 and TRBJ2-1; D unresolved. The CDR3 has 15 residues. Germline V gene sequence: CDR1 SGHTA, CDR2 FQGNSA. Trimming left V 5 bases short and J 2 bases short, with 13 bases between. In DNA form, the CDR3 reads TGTGCCAGCAGCCAGTCTCTACTCACCTACAATGAGCAGTTCTTC. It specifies CASSQSLLTYNEQFF.

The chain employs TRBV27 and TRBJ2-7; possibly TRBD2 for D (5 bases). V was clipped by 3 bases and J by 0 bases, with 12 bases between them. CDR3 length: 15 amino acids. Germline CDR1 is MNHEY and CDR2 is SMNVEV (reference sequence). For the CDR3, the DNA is TGTGCCAGCAGTTTCTCTAGCAGATACTCCTACGAGCAGTACTTC. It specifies CASSFSSRYSYEQYF.